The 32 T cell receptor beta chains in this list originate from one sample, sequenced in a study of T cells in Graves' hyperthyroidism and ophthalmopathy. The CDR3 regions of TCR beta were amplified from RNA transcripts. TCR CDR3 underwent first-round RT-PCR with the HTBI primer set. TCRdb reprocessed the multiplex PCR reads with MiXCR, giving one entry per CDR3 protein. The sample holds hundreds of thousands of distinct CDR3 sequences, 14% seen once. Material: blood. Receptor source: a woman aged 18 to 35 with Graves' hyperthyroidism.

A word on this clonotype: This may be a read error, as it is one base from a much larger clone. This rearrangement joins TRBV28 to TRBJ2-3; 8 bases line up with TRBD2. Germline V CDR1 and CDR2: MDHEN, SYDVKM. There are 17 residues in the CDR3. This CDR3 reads CSSSSPFSGRDTDTQYF. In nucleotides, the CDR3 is TGTTCCAGCAGCTCCCCCTTCAGCGGGAGAGACACAGATACGCAGTATTTT.

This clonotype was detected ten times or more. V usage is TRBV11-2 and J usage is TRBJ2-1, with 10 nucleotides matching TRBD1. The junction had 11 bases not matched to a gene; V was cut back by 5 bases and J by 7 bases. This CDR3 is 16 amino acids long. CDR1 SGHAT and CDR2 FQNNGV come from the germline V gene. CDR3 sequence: CASSPWGTGEENEQFF. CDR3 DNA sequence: TGTGCCAGCAGCCCCTGGGGGACAGGGGAGGAAAATGAGCAGTTCTTC.

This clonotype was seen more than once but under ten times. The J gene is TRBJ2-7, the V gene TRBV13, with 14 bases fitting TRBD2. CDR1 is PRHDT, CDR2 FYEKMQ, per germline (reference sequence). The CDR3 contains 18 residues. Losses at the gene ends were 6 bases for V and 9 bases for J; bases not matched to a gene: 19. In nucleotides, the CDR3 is TGTGCCAGCAGACGAAGCGGGGGACTAGCGGGAGCACTACGAGGGCAGTACTTC. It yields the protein CASRRSGGLAGALRGQYF.

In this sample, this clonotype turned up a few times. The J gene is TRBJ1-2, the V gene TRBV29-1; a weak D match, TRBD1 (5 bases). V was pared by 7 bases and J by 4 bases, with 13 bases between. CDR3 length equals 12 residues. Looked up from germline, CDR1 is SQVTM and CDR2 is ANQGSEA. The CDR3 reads CSATGGSYGYTF. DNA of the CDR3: TGCAGCGCCACGGGGGGGTCCTATGGCTACACCTTC.

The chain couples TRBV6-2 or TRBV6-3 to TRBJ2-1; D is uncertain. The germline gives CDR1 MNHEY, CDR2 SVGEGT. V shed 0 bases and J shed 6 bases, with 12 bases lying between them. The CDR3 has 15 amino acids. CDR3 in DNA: TGTGCCAGCAGTTACTCAGCCGTGTGGAGCAATGAGCAGTTCTTC. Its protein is CASSYSAVWSNEQFF.

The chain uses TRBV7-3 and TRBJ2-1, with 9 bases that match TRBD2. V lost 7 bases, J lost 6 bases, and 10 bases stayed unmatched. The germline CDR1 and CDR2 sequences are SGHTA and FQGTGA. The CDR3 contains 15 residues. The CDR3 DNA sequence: TGTGCCAGCACCCGGGGGGGACTAGCATCCAATGAGCAGTTCTTC. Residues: CASTRGGLASNEQFF.

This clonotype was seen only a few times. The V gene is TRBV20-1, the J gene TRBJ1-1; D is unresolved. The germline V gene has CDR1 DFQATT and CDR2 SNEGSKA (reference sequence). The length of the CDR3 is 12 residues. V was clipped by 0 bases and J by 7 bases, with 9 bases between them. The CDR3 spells CSARDRTDEAFF. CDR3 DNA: TGCAGTGCTAGAGATCGTACAGATGAAGCTTTCTTT.

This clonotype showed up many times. The CDR3 protein is CASSLAWAYQETQYF. As DNA, the CDR3 is TGTGCCAGCAGCTTAGCATGGGCGTACCAAGAGACCCAGTACTTC. This chain connects TRBV7-2 to TRBJ2-5, with no clear D. CDR3 length: 15 amino acids. CDR1 is SGHTA, CDR2 FQGNSA, per germline. The V end lost 0 bases, the J end lost 0 bases, and 8 bases lay between the germline ends.

Here the CDR3 DNA reads TGTGCCAGCAGTTTCTACAGTGGGGGCTATAGCAATCAGCCCCAGCATTTT. Translated: CASSFYSGGYSNQPQHF. The chain links TRBV6-1 to TRBJ1-5, with D perhaps TRBD1 (6 bases). The CDR3 is 17 amino acids. V was clipped by 5 bases and J by 0 bases, with 17 bases between them. Germline assignment: CDR1 MNHNS and CDR2 SASEGT.

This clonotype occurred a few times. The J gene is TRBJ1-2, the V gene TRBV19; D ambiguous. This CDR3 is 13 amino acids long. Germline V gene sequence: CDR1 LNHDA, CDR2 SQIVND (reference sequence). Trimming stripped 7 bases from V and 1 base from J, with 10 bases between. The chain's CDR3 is CASNKADNYGYTF. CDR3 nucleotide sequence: TGTGCCAGTAATAAGGCGGATAACTATGGCTACACCTTC.

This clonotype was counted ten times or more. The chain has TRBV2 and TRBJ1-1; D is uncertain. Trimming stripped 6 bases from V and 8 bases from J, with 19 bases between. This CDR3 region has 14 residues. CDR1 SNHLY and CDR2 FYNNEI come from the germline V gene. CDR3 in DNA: TGTGCCAGCAGGGGAAAAATTAGGACGGACGAAGCTTTCTTT. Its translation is CASRGKIRTDEAFF.

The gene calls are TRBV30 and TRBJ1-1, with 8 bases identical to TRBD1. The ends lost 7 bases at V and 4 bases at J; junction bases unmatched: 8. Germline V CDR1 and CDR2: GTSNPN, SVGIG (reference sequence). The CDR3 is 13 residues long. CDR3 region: CAFTGTGITEAFF. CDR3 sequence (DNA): TGTGCCTTCACCGGGACAGGCATCACTGAAGCTTTCTTT.

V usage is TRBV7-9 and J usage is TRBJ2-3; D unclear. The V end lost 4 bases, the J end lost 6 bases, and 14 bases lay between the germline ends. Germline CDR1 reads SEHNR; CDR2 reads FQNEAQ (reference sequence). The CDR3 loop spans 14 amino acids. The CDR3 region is CASSYDGPMDTQYF. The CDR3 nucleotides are TGTGCCAGCAGCTATGACGGACCGATGGATACGCAGTATTTT. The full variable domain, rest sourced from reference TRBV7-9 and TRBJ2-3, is DTGVSQNPRHKITKRGQNVTFRCDPISEHNRLYWYRQTLGQGPEFLTYFQNEAQLEKSRLLSDRFSAERPKGSFSTLEIQRTEQGDSAMYLCASSYDGPMDTQYFGPGTRLTVL.

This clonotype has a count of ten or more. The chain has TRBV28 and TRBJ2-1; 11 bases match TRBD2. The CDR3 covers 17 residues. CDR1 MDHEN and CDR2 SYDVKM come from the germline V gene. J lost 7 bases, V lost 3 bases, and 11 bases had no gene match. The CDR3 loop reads CASSFLGLAGGGNEQFF. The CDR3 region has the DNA TGTGCCAGCAGTTTCCTTGGGCTAGCGGGAGGCGGGAATGAGCAGTTCTTC.

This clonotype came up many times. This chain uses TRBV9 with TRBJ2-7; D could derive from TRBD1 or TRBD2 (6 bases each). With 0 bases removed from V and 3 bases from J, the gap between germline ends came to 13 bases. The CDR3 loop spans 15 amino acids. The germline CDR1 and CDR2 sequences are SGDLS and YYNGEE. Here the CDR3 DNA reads TGTGCCAGCAGCGTAGGCGGGACATCAATCTACGAGCAGTACTTC. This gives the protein CASSVGGTSIYEQYF. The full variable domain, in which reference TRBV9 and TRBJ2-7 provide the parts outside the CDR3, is DSGVTQTPKHLITATGQRVTLRCSPRSGDLSVYWYQQSLDQGLQFLIQYYNGEERAKGNILERFSAQQFPDLHSELNLSSLELGDSALYFCASSVGGTSIYEQYFGPGTRLTVT.

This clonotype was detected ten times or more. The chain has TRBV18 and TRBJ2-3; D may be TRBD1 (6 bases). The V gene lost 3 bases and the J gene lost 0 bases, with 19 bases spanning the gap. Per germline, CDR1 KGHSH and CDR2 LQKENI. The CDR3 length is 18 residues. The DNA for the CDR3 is TGTGCCAGCTCACCTTGGCCAGGGGCGCCTGATAGCACAGATACGCAGTATTTT. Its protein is CASSPWPGAPDSTDTQYF.

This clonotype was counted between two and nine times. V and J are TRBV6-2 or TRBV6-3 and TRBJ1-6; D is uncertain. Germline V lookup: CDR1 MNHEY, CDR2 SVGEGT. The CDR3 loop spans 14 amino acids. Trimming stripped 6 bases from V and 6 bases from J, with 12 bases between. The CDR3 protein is CASSSTPSNSPLHF. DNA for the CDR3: TGTGCCAGCAGCTCTACACCATCTAATTCACCCCTCCACTTT.

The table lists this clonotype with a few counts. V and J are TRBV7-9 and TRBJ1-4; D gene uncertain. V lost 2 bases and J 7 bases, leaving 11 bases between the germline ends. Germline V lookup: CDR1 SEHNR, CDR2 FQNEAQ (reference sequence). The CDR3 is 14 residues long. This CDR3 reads CASSLLGSSEKLFF. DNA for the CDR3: TGTGCCAGCAGCTTATTGGGGTCGAGTGAAAAACTGTTTTTT.

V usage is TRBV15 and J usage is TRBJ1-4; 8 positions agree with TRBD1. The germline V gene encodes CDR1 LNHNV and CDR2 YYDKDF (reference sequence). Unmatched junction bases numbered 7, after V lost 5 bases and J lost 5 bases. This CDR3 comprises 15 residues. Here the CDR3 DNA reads TGTGCCACCAGCGCTCGGACAGGGCTAAATGAAAAACTGTTTTTT. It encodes CATSARTGLNEKLFF.

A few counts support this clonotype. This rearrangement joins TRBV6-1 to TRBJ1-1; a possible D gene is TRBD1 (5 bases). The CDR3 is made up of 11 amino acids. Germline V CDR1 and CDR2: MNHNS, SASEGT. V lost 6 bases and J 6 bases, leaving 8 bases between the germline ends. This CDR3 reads CASRRQSEAFF. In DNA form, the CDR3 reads TGTGCCAGCAGAAGACAGTCTGAAGCTTTCTTT.

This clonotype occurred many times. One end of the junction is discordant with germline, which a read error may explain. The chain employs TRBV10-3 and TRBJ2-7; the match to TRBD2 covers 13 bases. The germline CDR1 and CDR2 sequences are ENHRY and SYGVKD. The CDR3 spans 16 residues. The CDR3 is CAISDPGTSGTYVQYF. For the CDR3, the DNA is TGTGCCATCAGTGACCCTGGGACTAGCGGGACCTACGTGCAGTACTTC.

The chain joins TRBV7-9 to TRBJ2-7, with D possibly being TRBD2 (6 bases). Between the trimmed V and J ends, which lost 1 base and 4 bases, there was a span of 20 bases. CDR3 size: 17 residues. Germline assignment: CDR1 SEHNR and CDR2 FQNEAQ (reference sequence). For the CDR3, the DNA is TGTGCCAGCAGCTTAGTATTAGGGGCTAGCGAAAAGTACGAGCAGTACTTC. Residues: CASSLVLGASEKYEQYF.

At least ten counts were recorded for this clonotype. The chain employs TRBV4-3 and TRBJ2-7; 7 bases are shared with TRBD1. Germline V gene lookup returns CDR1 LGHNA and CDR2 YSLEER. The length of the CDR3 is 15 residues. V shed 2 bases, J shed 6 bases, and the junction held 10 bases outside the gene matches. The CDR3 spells CASSQLRDSLGEQYF. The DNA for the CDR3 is TGCGCCAGCAGCCAACTCCGGGACAGCCTCGGCGAGCAGTACTTC.

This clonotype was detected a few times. The CDR3 nucleotides are TGTGCCAGCAGCTTAGAAGGCGGGGGGATCTACGAGCAGTACTTC. This codes for CASSLEGGGIYEQYF. The chain uses TRBV11-2 and TRBJ2-7, with 8 bases identical to TRBD2. CDR3 length equals 15 residues. V was clipped by 0 bases and J by 3 bases; unmatched bases: 4. The V gene's germline CDR1 is SGHAT and CDR2 FQNNGV.

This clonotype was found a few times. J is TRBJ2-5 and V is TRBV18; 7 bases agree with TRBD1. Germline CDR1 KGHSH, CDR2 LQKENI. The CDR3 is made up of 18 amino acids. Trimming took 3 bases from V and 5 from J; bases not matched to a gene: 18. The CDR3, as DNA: TGTGCCAGCTCACCGAGAAAGAAAGAGGGGGCCTCGAAGGAGACCCAGTACTTC. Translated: CASSPRKKEGASKETQYF.

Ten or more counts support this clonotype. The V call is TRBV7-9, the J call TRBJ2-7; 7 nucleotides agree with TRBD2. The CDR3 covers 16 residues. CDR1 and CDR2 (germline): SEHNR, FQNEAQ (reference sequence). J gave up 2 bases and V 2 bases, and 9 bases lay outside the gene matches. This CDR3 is CASSLLDPGGTYEQYF. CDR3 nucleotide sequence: TGTGCCAGCAGCTTACTGGACCCGGGAGGAACCTACGAGCAGTACTTC.

The CDR3 region has the DNA TGTGCCAGCAGCGACCGACACGATGGCTACACCTTC. This codes for CASSDRHDGYTF. The chain uses TRBV6-1 and TRBJ1-2; D gene ambiguous. Germline lookup yields CDR1 MNHNS and CDR2 SASEGT. With 6 bases removed from V and 6 bases from J, the gap between germline ends came to 11 bases. CDR3 length: 12 residues.

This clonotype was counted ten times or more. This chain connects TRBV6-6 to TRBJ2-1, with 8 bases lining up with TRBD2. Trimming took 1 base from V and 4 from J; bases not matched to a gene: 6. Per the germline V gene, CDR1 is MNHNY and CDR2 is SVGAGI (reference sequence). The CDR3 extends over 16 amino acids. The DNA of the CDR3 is TGTGCCAGCAGTTACTTGGGCGGGAGGCTATACAATGAGCAGTTCTTC. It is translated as CASSYLGGRLYNEQFF.

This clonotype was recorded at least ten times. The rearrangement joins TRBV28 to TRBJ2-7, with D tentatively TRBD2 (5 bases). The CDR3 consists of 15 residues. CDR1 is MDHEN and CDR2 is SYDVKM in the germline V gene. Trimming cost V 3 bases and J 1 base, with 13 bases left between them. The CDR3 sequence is CASSFTTSRSYEQYF. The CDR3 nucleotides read TGTGCCAGCAGTTTTACCACTAGTAGATCCTACGAGCAGTACTTC. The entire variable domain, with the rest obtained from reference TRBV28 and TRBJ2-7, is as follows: DVKVTQSSRYLVKRTGEKVFLECVQDMDHENMFWYRQDPGLGLRLIYFSYDVKMKEKGDIPEGYSVSREKKERFSLILESASTNQTSMYLCASSFTTSRSYEQYFGPGTRLTVT.

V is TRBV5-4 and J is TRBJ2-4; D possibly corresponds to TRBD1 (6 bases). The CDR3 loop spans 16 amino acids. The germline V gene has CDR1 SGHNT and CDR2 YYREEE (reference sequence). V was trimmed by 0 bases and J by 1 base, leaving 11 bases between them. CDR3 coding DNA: TGTGCCAGCAGCTTGGATATACAGGGTGCCAAAAACATTCAGTACTTC. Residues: CASSLDIQGAKNIQYF.

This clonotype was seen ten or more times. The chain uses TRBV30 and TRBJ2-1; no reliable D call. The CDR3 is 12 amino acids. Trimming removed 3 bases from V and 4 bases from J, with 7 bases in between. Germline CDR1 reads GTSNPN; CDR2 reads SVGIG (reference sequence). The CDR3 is CAWRWRYNEQFF. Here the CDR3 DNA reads TGTGCCTGGAGGTGGCGTTACAATGAGCAGTTCTTC.

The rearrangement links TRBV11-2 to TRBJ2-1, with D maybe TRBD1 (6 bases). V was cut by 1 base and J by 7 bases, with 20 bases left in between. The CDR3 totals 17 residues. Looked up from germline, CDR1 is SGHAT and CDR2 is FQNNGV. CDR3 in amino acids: CASSLVAPGQGRNEQFF. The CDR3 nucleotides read TGTGCCAGCAGCTTAGTGGCCCCAGGTCAGGGGCGAAATGAGCAGTTCTTC.